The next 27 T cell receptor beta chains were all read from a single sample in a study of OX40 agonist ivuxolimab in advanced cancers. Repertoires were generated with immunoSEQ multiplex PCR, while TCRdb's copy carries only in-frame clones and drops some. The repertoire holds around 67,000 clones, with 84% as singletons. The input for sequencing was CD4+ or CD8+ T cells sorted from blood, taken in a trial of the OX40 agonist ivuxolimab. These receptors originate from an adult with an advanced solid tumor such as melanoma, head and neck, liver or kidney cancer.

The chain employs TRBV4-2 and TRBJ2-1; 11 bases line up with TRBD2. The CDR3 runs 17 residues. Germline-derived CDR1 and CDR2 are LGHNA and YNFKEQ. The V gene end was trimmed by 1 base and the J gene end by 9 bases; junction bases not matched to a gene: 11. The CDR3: CASSQAQTSGKRTEQFF. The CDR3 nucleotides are TGTGCCAGCAGCCAAGCTCAGACTAGCGGGAAACGTACTGAGCAGTTCTTC.

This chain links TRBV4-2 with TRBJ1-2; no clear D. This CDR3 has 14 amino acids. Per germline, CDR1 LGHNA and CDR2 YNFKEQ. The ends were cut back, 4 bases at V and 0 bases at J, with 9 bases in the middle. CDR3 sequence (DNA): TGTGCCAGCAGCCCTAGGACTACTAACTATGGCTACACCTTC. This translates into CASSPRTTNYGYTF.

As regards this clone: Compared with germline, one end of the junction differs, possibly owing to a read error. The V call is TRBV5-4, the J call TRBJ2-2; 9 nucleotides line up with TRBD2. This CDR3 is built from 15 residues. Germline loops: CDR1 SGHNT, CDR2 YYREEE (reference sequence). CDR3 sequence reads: CASSLGLAVTGELFF. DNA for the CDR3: TGTGCCAGCAGTTTGGGACTAGCTGTCACCGGGGAGCTGTTTTTT.

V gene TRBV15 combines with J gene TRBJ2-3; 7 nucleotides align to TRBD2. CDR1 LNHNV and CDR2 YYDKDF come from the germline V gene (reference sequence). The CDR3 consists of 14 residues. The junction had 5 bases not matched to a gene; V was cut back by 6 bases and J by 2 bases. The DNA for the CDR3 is TGTGCCACCAGAGCGGGGAGCCTCACAGATACGCAGTATTTT. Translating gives CATRAGSLTDTQYF.

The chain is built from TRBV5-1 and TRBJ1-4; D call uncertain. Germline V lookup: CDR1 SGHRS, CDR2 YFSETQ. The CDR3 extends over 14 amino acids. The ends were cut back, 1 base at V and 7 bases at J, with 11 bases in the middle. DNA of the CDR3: TGCGCCAGCAGCTTGTCCGCGGGCAGTGAAAAACTGTTTTTT. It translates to CASSLSAGSEKLFF.

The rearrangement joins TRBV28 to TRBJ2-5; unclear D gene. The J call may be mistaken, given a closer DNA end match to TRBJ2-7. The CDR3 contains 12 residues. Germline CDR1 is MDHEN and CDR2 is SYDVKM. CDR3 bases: TGTGCCAGCGCACTGGAAAGCTACGAGCAGTACTTC. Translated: CASALESYEQYF.

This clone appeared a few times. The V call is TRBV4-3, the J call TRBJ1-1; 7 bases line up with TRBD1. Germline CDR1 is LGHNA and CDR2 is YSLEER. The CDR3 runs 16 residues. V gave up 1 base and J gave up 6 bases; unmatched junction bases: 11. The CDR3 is CASSQAEGGSKAEAFF. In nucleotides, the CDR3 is TGCGCCAGCAGCCAAGCGGAAGGGGGCTCGAAGGCTGAAGCTTTCTTT.

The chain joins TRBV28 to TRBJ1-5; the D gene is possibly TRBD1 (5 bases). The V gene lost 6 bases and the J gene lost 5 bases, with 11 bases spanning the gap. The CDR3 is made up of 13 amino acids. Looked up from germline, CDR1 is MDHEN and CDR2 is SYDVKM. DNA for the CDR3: TGTGCCAGCAGGATACAGGCTGATCAGCCCCAGCATTTT. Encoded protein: CASRIQADQPQHF.

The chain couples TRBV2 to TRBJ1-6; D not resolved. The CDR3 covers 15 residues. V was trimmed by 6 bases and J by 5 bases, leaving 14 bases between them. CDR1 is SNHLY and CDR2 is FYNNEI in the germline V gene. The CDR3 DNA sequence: TGTGCCAGCAGGGACTTTGGTCTTAATAATTCACCCCTCCACTTT. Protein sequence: CASRDFGLNNSPLHF.

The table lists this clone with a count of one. CDR3 residues: CASSLVQLNTEAFF. In DNA, the CDR3 is TGTGCCAGCAGTTTGGTACAATTGAACACTGAAGCTTTCTTT. This chain connects TRBV28 to TRBJ1-1; D not resolved. The V gene lost 3 bases and the J gene lost 0 bases, with 8 bases spanning the gap. This CDR3 spans 14 amino acids. Germline V lookup: CDR1 MDHEN, CDR2 SYDVKM.

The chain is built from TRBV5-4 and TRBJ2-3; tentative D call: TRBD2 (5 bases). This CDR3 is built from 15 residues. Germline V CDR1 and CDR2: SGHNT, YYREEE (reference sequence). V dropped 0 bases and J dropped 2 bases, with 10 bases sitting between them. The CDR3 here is CASSLGHGDTDTQYF. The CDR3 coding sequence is TGTGCCAGCAGCTTGGGACACGGGGACACAGATACGCAGTATTTT.

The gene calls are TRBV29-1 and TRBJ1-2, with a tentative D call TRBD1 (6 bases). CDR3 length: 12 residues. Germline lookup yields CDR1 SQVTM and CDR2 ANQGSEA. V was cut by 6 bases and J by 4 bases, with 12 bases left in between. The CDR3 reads CSVRGGVYGYTF. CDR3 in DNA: TGCAGCGTCAGGGGAGGAGTCTATGGCTACACCTTC.

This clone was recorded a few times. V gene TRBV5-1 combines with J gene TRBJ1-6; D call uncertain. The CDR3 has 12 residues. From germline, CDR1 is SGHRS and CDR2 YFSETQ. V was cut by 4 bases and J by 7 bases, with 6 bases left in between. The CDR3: CASSTPNSPLHF. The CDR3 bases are TGCGCCAGCAGCACACCAAATTCACCCCTCCACTTT.

CDR3 amino acids: CASSLDSGSGEQFF. The CDR3 DNA is TGTGCCAGCAGCTTAGATAGCGGGAGTGGTGAGCAGTTCTTC. The chain has TRBV7-2 and TRBJ2-1; 9 bases line up with TRBD2. Germline values: CDR1 SGHTA, CDR2 FQGNSA. Germline trimming cut 1 base from V and 9 bases from J; bases unmatched to any gene: 4. This CDR3 has 14 amino acids.

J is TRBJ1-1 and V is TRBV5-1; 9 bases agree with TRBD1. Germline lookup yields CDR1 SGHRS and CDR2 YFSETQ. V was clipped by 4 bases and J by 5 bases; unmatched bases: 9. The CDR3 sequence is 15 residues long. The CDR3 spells CASSVPGTGRTEAFF. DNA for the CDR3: TGCGCCAGCAGCGTACCCGGGACAGGGCGTACTGAAGCTTTCTTT.

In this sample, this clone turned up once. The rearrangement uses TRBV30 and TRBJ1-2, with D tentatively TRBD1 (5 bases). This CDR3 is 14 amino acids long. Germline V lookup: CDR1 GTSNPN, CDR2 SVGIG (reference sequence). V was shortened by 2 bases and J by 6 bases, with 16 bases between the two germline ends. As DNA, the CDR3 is TGTGCCTGGAGTCGAGGGGCGAGAGCGGATGGCTACACCTTC. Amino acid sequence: CAWSRGARADGYTF. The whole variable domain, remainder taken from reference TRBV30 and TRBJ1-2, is SQTIHQWPATLVQPVGSPLSLECTVEGTSNPNLYWYRQAAGRGLQLLFYSVGIGQISSEVPQNLSASRPQDRQFILSSKKLLLSDSGFYLCAWSRGARADGYTFGSGTRLTVV.

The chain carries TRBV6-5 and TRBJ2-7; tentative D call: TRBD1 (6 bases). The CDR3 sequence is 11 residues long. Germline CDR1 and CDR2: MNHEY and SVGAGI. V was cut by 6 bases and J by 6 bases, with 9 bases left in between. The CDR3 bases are TGTGCCAGCAGACAGGGTCCCGAGCAGTACTTC. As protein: CASRQGPEQYF.

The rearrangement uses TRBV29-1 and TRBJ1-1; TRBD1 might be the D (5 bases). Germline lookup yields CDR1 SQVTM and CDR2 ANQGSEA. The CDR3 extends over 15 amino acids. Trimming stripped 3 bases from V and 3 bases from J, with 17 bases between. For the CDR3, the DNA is TGCAGCGTTGATGGGTCGCGGGGGTGGGACACTGAAGCTTTCTTT. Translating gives CSVDGSRGWDTEAFF.

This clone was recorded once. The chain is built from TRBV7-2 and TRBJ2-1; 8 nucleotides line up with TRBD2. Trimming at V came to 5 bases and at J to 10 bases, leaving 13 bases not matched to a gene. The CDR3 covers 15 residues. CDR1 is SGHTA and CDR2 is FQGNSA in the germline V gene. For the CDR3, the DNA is TGTGCCAGCAGCGGGGGTAGCGGGGCCTATTTGGAGCAGTTCTTC. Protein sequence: CASSGGSGAYLEQFF.

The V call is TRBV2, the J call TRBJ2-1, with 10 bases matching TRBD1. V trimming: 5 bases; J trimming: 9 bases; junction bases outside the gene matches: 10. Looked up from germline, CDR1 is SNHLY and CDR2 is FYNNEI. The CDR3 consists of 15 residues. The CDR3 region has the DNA TGTGCCAGCAGTATACCGGGACAGGGGATGGGTGAGCAGTTCTTC. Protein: CASSIPGQGMGEQFF.

The CDR3 bases are TGTGCCAGCAGTGAATTTCCAGGGGCGAGCTACACCTTC. Translating it yields CASSEFPGASYTF. The chain links TRBV25-1 to TRBJ1-2; perhaps TRBD1 as D (6 bases). V lost 1 base and J 9 bases, leaving 12 bases between the germline ends. CDR1 and CDR2 (germline): MGHDK, SYGVNS. The length of the CDR3 is 13 residues.

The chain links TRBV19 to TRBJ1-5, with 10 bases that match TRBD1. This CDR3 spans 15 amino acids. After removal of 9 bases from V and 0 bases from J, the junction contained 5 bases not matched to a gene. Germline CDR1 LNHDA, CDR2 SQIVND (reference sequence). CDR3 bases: TGTGCCAGCCGGGACAGGGGTTATAGCAATCAGCCCCAGCATTTT. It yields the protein CASRDRGYSNQPQHF.

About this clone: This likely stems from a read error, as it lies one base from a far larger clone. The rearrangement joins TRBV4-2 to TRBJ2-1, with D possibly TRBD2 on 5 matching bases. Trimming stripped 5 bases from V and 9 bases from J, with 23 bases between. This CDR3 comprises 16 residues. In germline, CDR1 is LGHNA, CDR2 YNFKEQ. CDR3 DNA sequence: TGTGCCAGCAGCTGCAAGTCGGGGAGCGACGCCCGTGAGCAGTTCTTC. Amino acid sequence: CASSCKSGSDAREQFF.

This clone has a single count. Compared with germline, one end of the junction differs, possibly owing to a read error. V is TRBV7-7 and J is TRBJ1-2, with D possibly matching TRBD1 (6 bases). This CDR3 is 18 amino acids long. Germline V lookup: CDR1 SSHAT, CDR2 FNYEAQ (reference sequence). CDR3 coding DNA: TGTGCTAGCAACTCAAACCCCCTGGCAGGGGACGAGAACTATGGCTACACCTTC. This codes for CASNSNPLAGDENYGYTF.

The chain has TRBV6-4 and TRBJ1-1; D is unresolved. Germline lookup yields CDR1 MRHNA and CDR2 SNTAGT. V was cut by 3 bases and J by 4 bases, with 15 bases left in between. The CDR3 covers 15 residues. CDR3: CASSEKGIPFTEAFF. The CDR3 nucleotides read TGTGCCAGCAGTGAAAAGGGAATCCCCTTCACTGAAGCTTTCTTT.

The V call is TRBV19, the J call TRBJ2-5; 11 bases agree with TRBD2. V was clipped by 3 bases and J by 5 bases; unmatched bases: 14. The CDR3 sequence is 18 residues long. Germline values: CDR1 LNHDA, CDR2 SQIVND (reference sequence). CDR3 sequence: CASSIRPDLAGGGETQYF. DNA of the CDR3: TGTGCCAGTAGTATCCGTCCGGATCTAGCGGGAGGCGGGGAGACCCAGTACTTC.

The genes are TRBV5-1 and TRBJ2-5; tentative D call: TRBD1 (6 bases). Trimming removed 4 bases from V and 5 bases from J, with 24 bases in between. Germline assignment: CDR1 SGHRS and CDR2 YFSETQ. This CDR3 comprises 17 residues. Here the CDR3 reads CASSTALRNRDRETQYF. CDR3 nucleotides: TGCGCCAGCAGCACAGCACTCAGGAACAGGGATAGGGAGACCCAGTACTTC.